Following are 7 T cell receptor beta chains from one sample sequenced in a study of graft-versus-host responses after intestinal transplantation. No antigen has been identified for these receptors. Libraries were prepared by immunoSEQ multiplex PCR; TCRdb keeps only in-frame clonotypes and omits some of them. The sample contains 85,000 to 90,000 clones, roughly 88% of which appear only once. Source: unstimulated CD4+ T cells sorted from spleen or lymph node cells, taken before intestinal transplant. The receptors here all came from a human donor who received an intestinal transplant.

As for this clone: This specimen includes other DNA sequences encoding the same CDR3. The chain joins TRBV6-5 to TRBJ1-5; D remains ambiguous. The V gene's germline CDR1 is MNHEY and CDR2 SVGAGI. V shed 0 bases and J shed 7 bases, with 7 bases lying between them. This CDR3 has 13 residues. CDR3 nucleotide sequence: TGTGCCAGCAGTTACTCCTCGGGACAGCCCCAGCATTTT. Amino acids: CASSYSSGQPQHF.

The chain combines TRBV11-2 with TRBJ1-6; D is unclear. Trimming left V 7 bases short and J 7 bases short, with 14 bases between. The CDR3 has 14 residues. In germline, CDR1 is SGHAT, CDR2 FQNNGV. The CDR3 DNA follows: TGTGCCAGCACCCAGGCGGGCTGGAATTCACCCCTCCACTTT. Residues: CASTQAGWNSPLHF.

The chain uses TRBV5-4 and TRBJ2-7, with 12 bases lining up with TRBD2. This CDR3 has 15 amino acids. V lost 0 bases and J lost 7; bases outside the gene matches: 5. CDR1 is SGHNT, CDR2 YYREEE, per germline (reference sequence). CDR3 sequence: CASSLDLAGGREQYF. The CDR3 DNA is TGTGCCAGCAGCTTGGATCTAGCGGGGGGGCGAGAGCAGTACTTC.

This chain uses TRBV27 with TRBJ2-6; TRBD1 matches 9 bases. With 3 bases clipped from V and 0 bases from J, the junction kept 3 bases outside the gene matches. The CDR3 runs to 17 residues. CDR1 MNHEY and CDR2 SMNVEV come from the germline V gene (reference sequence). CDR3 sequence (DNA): TGTGCCAGCAGTTTTGGGACAGGGTACTCTGGGGCCAACGTCCTGACTTTC. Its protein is CASSFGTGYSGANVLTF.

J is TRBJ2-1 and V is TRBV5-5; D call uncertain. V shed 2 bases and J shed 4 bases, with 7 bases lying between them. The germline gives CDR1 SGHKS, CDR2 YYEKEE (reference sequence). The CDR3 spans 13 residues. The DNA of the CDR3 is TGTGCCAGCAGCTTTCCGTTTTACAATGAGCAGTTCTTC. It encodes CASSFPFYNEQFF.

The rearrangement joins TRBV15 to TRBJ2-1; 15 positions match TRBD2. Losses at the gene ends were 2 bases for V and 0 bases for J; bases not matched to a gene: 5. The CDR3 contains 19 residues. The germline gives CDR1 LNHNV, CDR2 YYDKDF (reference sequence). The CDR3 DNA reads TGTGCCACCAGCAGATCCGGGACTAGCGGGGGGAGCTCCTACAATGAGCAGTTCTTC. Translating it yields CATSRSGTSGGSSYNEQFF.

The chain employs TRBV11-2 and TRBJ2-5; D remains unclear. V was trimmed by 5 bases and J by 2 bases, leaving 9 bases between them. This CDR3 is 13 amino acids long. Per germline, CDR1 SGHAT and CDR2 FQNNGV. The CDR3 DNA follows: TGTGCCAGCAGCCATCCCCCACAAGAGACCCAGTACTTC. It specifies CASSHPPQETQYF.